This is a list of T cell receptor beta chains from one sample in a study of cytomegalovirus exposure and HLA in healthy donors. The table came from immunoSEQ multiplex PCR; TCRdb's copy has only in-frame clones and leaves some out. Seen here are 170,000 or so clones, less than 90% observed once, and the top ten hold around 6.5%. Sequences were obtained from PBMCs. Source of these receptors: a male donor in good health and CMV-seropositive. The CDR3 runs from the conserved cysteine through the conserved F or W. Fields, in order: CDR3 protein, CDR3 DNA, clone size, V gene, J gene, D gene. The D gene is left open where the match is weak. Clone size is given for some rows only: seen once, a few or many times, or a class if the clone is expanded.

CDR3aa: CASSLGAYEQYF
CDR3nt: TGTGCCAGCAGCTTGGGAGCCTACGAGCAGTACTTC
abundance: few
v_gene: TRBV5-5
j_gene: TRBJ2-7
d_gene: .

CDR3aa: CASSEGGAGGFGNQPQHF
CDR3nt: TGCGCCAGCAGCGAGGGCGGGGCCGGAGGATTTGGCAATCAGCCCCAGCATTTT
abundance: .
v_gene: TRBV5-1
j_gene: TRBJ1-5
d_gene: .

CDR3aa: CASTPGLAGVEAYEQYF
CDR3nt: TGTGCCAGCACTCCGGGACTAGCGGGAGTTGAGGCCTACGAGCAGTACTTC
abundance: .
v_gene: TRBV2
j_gene: TRBJ2-7
d_gene: TRBD2

CDR3aa: CASSFGGAQPQHF
CDR3nt: TGTGCCAGCAGCTTTGGGGGCGCGCAGCCCCAGCATTTT
abundance: .
v_gene: TRBV11-3
j_gene: TRBJ1-5
d_gene: .

CDR3aa: CASSPFSGSYEQYF
CDR3nt: TGTGCCAGCAGCCCCTTCAGCGGGAGCTACGAGCAGTACTTC
abundance: .
v_gene: TRBV5-6
j_gene: TRBJ2-7
d_gene: TRBD2

CDR3aa: CACAPDRDYEQYF
CDR3nt: TGTGCCTGCGCACCTGACAGGGACTACGAGCAGTACTTC
abundance: .
v_gene: TRBV30
j_gene: TRBJ2-7
d_gene: TRBD1

CDR3aa: CASGRDINYGYTF
CDR3nt: TGTGCCAGCGGACGGGACATTAACTATGGCTACACCTTC
abundance: .
v_gene: TRBV27
j_gene: TRBJ1-2
d_gene: .

CDR3aa: CSGPGTGAKEPPDTQYF
CDR3nt: TGCAGCGGGCCTGGGACAGGGGCAAAAGAACCACCAGATACGCAGTATTTT
abundance: .
v_gene: TRBV29-1
j_gene: TRBJ2-3
d_gene: TRBD1

CDR3aa: CASSERGRGELETQYF
CDR3nt: TGTGCCAGCAGCGAGAGGGGGAGAGGAGAACTGGAGACCCAGTACTTC
abundance: .
v_gene: TRBV9
j_gene: TRBJ2-5
d_gene: .

CDR3aa: CASSPGMGLAGARETQYF
CDR3nt: TGTGCCAGCAGCCCAGGGATGGGACTAGCGGGAGCACGAGAGACCCAGTACTTC
abundance: .
v_gene: TRBV27
j_gene: TRBJ2-5
d_gene: TRBD2